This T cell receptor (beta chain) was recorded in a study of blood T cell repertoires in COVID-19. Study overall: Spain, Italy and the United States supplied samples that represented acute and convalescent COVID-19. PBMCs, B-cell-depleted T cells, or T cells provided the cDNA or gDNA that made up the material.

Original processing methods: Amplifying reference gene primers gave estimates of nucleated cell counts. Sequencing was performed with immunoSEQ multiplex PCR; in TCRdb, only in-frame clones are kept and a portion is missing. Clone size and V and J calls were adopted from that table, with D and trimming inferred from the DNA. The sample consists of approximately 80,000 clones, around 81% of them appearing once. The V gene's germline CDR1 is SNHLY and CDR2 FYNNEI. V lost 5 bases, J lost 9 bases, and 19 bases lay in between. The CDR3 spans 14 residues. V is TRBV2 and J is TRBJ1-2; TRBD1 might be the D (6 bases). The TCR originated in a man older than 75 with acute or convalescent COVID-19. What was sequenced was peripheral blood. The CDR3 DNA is TGTGCCAGCAGTTTTTCACAGGGAGGGGATCGCTACACCTTC. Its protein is CASSFSQGGDRYTF.